These 24 T cell receptor beta chains were all obtained from the same sample, sequenced in a study of response to subunit inactivated influenza vaccine. One entry per CDR3 protein results from TCRdb running MiXCR on the RT-PCR reads. The sample consists of around 200,000 distinct CDR3 sequences, roughly an eighth of them appearing once. Sequenced here: CD8+ T cells sorted from PBMCs, sampled around 5 days after vaccination. These receptors were collected from a man aged 50 to 59 who received an inactivated influenza vaccine.

This clonotype was counted only a few times. The chain carries TRBV10-3 and TRBJ2-5; D may match TRBD1 or TRBD2 (6 bases each). CDR3 length: 17 amino acids. V was pared by 8 bases and J by 1 base, with 23 bases between. Germline CDR1 reads ENHRY; CDR2 reads SYGVKD. The CDR3 DNA reads TGTGCCATCGCCGGGCCGCGGGAAGGGGGGATCCAAGAGACCCAGTACTTC. Residues: CAIAGPREGGIQETQYF.

This clonotype has ten or more counts. The DNA for the CDR3 is TGCAGCGTTCTTAGCGGGAGAGGCATTCAGTACTTC. Its protein is CSVLSGRGIQYF. The chain recombines TRBV29-1 with TRBJ2-4, with 9 bases that match TRBD2. The CDR3 contains 12 residues. Losses at the gene ends were 5 bases for V and 9 bases for J; bases not matched to a gene: 5. CDR1 is SQVTM and CDR2 is ANQGSEA in the germline V gene. The full variable domain, rest sourced from reference TRBV29-1 and TRBJ2-4, is SAVISQKPSRDICQRGTSLTIQCQVDSQVTMMFWYRQQPGQSLTLIATANQGSEATYESGFVIDKFPISRPNLTFSTLTVSNMSPEDSSIYLCSVLSGRGIQYFGAGTRLSVL.

The V and J genes are TRBV6-2 or TRBV6-3 and TRBJ2-1, with D hard to call. The CDR3 covers 13 residues. Germline values: CDR1 MNHEY, CDR2 SVGEGT. Trimming stripped 7 bases from V and 9 bases from J, with 16 bases between. CDR3 sequence (DNA): TGTGCCAGCAATTTTCCGAGTTGGGGTGAGCAGTTCTTC. Amino acids: CASNFPSWGEQFF.

There are a few counts of this clonotype. The chain is built from TRBV11-2 and TRBJ2-1, with 7 bases identical to TRBD1. The CDR3 contains 16 residues. CDR1 SGHAT and CDR2 FQNNGV come from the germline V gene. V lost 1 base to trimming and J lost 2 bases; unmatched junction nucleotides: 5. CDR3 DNA sequence: TGTGCCAGCAGCTTAGGGGCAGGGGGTCCCTACAATGAGCAGTTCTTC. The encoded protein is CASSLGAGGPYNEQFF.

This clonotype was seen repeatedly, ten times or more. The chain uses TRBV7-9 and TRBJ2-3; no firm D call. The germline gives CDR1 SEHNR, CDR2 FQNEAQ (reference sequence). V was clipped by 2 bases and J by 4 bases, with 4 bases between them. This CDR3 region has 12 residues. The DNA for the CDR3 is TGTGCCAGCAGCTTAAGCCCAGATACGCAGTATTTT. Amino acids: CASSLSPDTQYF.

The rearrangement uses TRBV6-2 or TRBV6-3 and TRBJ1-2; D is uncertain. V was pared by 7 bases and J by 10 bases, with 19 bases between. The CDR3 has 13 amino acids. Germline V gives CDR1 MNHEY, CDR2 SVGEGT. The CDR3 is CASTPGRRSDYTF. As DNA, the CDR3 is TGTGCCAGCACACCTGGGCGAAGGAGCGACTACACCTTC.

This clonotype was seen many times. The gene calls are TRBV6-2 or TRBV6-3 and TRBJ1-1, with D hard to call. Germline V gene data show CDR1 as MNHEY and CDR2 as SVGEGT. This CDR3 is 12 amino acids long. Between the trimmed V and J ends, which lost 0 bases and 7 bases, there was a span of 6 bases. CDR3 sequence: CASSYSRVEAFF. CDR3 bases: TGTGCCAGCAGTTACTCGCGGGTTGAAGCTTTCTTT.

This clonotype was detected a few times. The gene calls are TRBV12-3 or TRBV12-4 and TRBJ2-1, with D uncertain. This CDR3 has 15 amino acids. Trimming shortened V by 1 base and J by 6 bases, and 13 bases separated the two germline ends. Here the CDR3 reads CASSLDGVRVNEQFF. CDR3 bases: TGTGCCAGCAGTTTAGATGGGGTTCGGGTCAATGAGCAGTTCTTC.

This clonotype was found a few times. The chain links TRBV29-1 to TRBJ1-1, with TRBD1 matching 9 bases. The V and J ends lost 7 bases and 2 bases, in that order; junction bases with no gene match: 2. This CDR3 contains 12 residues. The germline gives CDR1 SQVTM, CDR2 ANQGSEA. CDR3 protein: CSATGGNTEAFF. DNA for the CDR3: TGCAGCGCTACAGGGGGCAACACTGAAGCTTTCTTT.

At least ten counts were recorded for this clonotype. The CDR3 protein is CASSLATDMNTEAFF. As DNA, the CDR3 is TGTGCCAGCAGCTTAGCGACAGACATGAACACTGAAGCTTTCTTT. The chain couples TRBV7-2 to TRBJ1-1, with D possibly being TRBD1 (5 bases). CDR1 SGHTA and CDR2 FQGNSA come from the germline V gene. V lost 0 bases and J lost 0, with 8 bases in between. This CDR3 has 15 amino acids. The whole variable domain, remainder taken from reference TRBV7-2 and TRBJ1-1, is GAGVSQSPSNKVTEKGKDVELRCDPISGHTALYWYRQSLGQGLEFLIYFQGNSAPDKSGLPSDRFSAERTGGSVSTLTIQRTQQEDSAVYLCASSLATDMNTEAFFGQGTRLTVV.

This clonotype was recorded a few times. This chain connects TRBV4-3 to TRBJ2-1; 7 positions agree with TRBD2. This CDR3 contains 17 residues. V dropped 0 bases and J dropped 5; count of bases not matched to a gene: 10. Per germline, CDR1 LGHNA and CDR2 YSLEER. For the CDR3, the DNA is TGCGCCAGCAGCCAAGATCTTGAACTAGCGCTGAACAATGAGCAGTTCTTC. This codes for CASSQDLELALNNEQFF.

The sample holds a few counts of this clonotype. This sequence joins TRBV4-3 and TRBJ2-1; D uncertain. The CDR3 spans 15 residues. Trimming cost V 1 base and J 0 bases, with 7 bases left between them. CDR1 is LGHNA, CDR2 YSLEER, per germline. CDR3: CASSQALGSYNEQFF. The CDR3 region has the DNA TGCGCCAGCAGCCAAGCCCTAGGCTCCTACAATGAGCAGTTCTTC.

The gene calls are TRBV20-1 and TRBJ2-1; D is perhaps TRBD1 (5 bases). This CDR3 has 17 residues. Germline CDR1 and CDR2: DFQATT and SNEGSKA (reference sequence). Between the trimmed V and J ends, which lost 2 bases and 6 bases, there was a span of 23 bases. The CDR3 loop reads CSARSYEQASQANEQFF. The CDR3 region has the DNA TGCAGTGCTAGATCTTATGAACAGGCGAGCCAGGCCAATGAGCAGTTCTTC.

In its sample, this clonotype was seen a few times. The V and J genes are TRBV28 and TRBJ2-2, with 8 bases fitting TRBD2. The CDR3 consists of 16 residues. Trimming took 4 bases from V and 4 from J; bases not matched to a gene: 8. Germline-derived CDR1 and CDR2 are MDHEN and SYDVKM. The CDR3 DNA sequence: TGTGCCAGCAGTTACCCGGGACTAGAGTTCACCGGGGAGCTGTTTTTT. Amino acid sequence: CASSYPGLEFTGELFF.

The chain couples TRBV10-3 to TRBJ2-7; tentative D call: TRBD1 (6 bases). This CDR3 is built from 13 residues. Germline V CDR1 and CDR2: ENHRY, SYGVKD. V gave up 3 bases and J gave up 6 bases, with 12 bases separating them. The CDR3 nucleotides are TGTGCCATCAGTGACCTGACAGGTCCCGAGCAGTACTTC. Its protein is CAISDLTGPEQYF.

This clonotype has just a few counts. The gene calls are TRBV7-9 and TRBJ2-5; a possible D gene is TRBD1 (5 bases). The V end lost 1 base, the J end lost 1 base, and 7 bases lay between the germline ends. The germline CDR1 and CDR2 sequences are SEHNR and FQNEAQ (reference sequence). The CDR3 totals 14 residues. The CDR3: CASSLGGLQETQYF. The CDR3 DNA reads as TGTGCCAGCAGCTTAGGGGGCCTCCAAGAGACCCAGTACTTC.

This clonotype was picked up a small number of times. The rearrangement uses TRBV6-5 and TRBJ1-6; D is perhaps TRBD1 (5 bases). The CDR3 has 14 residues. V shed 0 bases and J shed 9 bases, with 9 bases lying between them. Germline-derived CDR1 and CDR2 are MNHEY and SVGAGI. This chain's CDR3 is CASSYSGTGSPLHF. CDR3 nucleotides: TGTGCCAGCAGTTACTCAGGGACTGGTTCACCCCTCCACTTT.

This clonotype has ten or more counts. The V and J genes are TRBV12-3 or TRBV12-4 and TRBJ1-5, with no clear D. Trimming removed 2 bases from V and 0 bases from J, with 5 bases in between. This CDR3 region has 14 residues. This chain's CDR3 is CASSLWDSNQPQHF. The CDR3 DNA reads TGTGCCAGCAGTTTATGGGATAGCAATCAGCCCCAGCATTTT.

This clonotype occurred a few times. The chain links TRBV14 to TRBJ2-7, with 8 bases identical to TRBD1. This CDR3 region has 15 residues. The V gene end was trimmed by 2 bases and the J gene end by 6 bases; junction bases not matched to a gene: 9. Per germline, CDR1 SGHDN and CDR2 FVKESK. The CDR3 DNA sequence: TGTGCCAGCAGCCAATTGGGGACAGGTGTACTCGAGCAGTACTTC. Translated: CASSQLGTGVLEQYF.

The CDR3 nucleotides read TGTGCCAGCAGTGTCCTCAGGGGTAGCGGCCAGGCGGGTGAGCAGTTCTTC. Translating gives CASSVLRGSGQAGEQFF. The V gene is TRBV2, the J gene TRBJ2-1; possibly TRBD1 or TRBD2 for D (6 bases each). Trimming took 4 bases from V and 9 from J, leaving 25 bases between them. The CDR3 runs 17 residues. The germline V gene encodes CDR1 SNHLY and CDR2 FYNNEI.

V is TRBV13 and J is TRBJ2-2; the match to TRBD1 covers 7 bases. This CDR3 is 17 amino acids long. Germline CDR1 and CDR2: PRHDT and FYEKMQ (reference sequence). The trim removed 5 bases at V and 0 bases at J, leaving 9 bases unmatched. The CDR3 loop reads CASSPGDSLANTGELFF. For the CDR3, the DNA is TGTGCCAGCAGCCCAGGGGACAGCCTCGCGAACACCGGGGAGCTGTTTTTT. Supplemented by reference TRBV13 and TRBJ2-2, the full variable domain reads AAGVIQSPRHLIKEKRETATLKCYPIPRHDTVYWYQQGPGQDPQFLISFYEKMQSDKGSIPDRFSAQQFSDYHSELNMSSLELGDSALYFCASSPGDSLANTGELFFGEGSRLTVL.

This chain joins TRBV4-3 and TRBJ1-5; 7 bases are shared with TRBD1. The junction had 7 bases not matched to a gene; V was cut back by 0 bases and J by 5 bases. In germline, CDR1 is LGHNA, CDR2 YSLEER. CDR3 length equals 16 residues. In nucleotides, the CDR3 is TGCGCCAGCAGCCAAGAAGCCAACAGGGGACATCAGCCCCAGCATTTT. Its protein is CASSQEANRGHQPQHF.

The CDR3 coding sequence is TGCAGCGTAAGGATCTCCTACGAGCAGTACTTC. It specifies CSVRISYEQYF. The rearrangement joins TRBV29-1 to TRBJ2-7; no definite D call. V gave up 6 bases and J gave up 0 bases, with 6 bases separating them. This CDR3 comprises 11 residues. From germline, CDR1 is SQVTM and CDR2 ANQGSEA.

This clonotype was seen a handful of times. This rearrangement joins TRBV24-1 to TRBJ2-3; no clear D. Trimming removed 0 bases at V and 0 bases at J, with 3 bases between. CDR3 length equals 14 residues. The germline CDR1 and CDR2 sequences are KGHDR and SFDVKD. The CDR3 region has the DNA TGTGCCACCAGTGATTTGACTAGCACAGATACGCAGTATTTT. Residues: CATSDLTSTDTQYF.